The 29 T cell receptor beta chains in this list originate from one sample, sequenced in a study of T cell responses to AZD1222 COVID-19 vaccine. The data were produced by immunoSEQ multiplex PCR, yet TCRdb's version contains in-frame clones alone and is incomplete. The sample lists 95,000 to 130,000 clones; almost 95% were seen once. The source material was peripheral blood, sampled 28 days after the second AZD1222 dose. Receptor source: an adult who received the AZD1222 COVID-19 vaccine.

The chain has TRBV5-4 and TRBJ1-1; D might be TRBD1 (6 bases). Trimming left V 4 bases short and J 2 bases short, with 18 bases between. This CDR3 contains 16 residues. Germline values: CDR1 SGHNT, CDR2 YYREEE (reference sequence). The CDR3 loop is CASSHNQGRPNTEAFF. CDR3 DNA sequence: TGTGCCAGCAGCCATAACCAGGGGAGGCCAAACACTGAAGCTTTCTTT.

This clone was picked up one time. The rearrangement uses TRBV7-3 and TRBJ2-6, with a possible D match to TRBD2 (6 bases). V was cut by 5 bases and J by 0 bases, with 17 bases left in between. This CDR3 has 18 amino acids. Germline V gives CDR1 SGHTA, CDR2 FQGTGA. DNA for the CDR3: TGTGCCAGCAGCCGAAACCGGGACTCTTTCTCTGGGGCCAACGTCCTGACTTTC. Translating it yields CASSRNRDSFSGANVLTF.

This chain uses TRBV7-3 with TRBJ1-4; D ambiguous. Germline values: CDR1 SGHTA, CDR2 FQGTGA. CDR3 length: 15 amino acids. Trimming shortened V by 3 bases and J by 1 base, and 9 bases separated the two germline ends. This CDR3 reads CASSLTSGTNEKLFF. The CDR3 bases are TGTGCCAGCAGCTTGACTAGCGGAACTAATGAAAAACTGTTTTTT.

The V call is TRBV6-5, the J call TRBJ1-1, with 8 bases that match TRBD1. Germline values: CDR1 MNHEY, CDR2 SVGAGI. The CDR3 sequence is 13 residues long. V gave up 7 bases and J gave up 11 bases; unmatched junction bases: 12. CDR3 protein: CASNHRGVKRAFF. DNA of the CDR3: TGTGCCAGCAATCACAGGGGGGTGAAGAGGGCTTTCTTT.

The CDR3 coding sequence is TGTGCCAGCAATCCAGGGTGGCTGAACACTGAAGCTTTCTTT. Encoded protein: CASNPGWLNTEAFF. V is TRBV28 and J is TRBJ1-1; D possibly corresponds to TRBD1 (5 bases). Germline CDR1 and CDR2: MDHEN and SYDVKM. This CDR3 spans 14 amino acids. The V and J ends lost 7 bases and 0 bases respectively, with 12 bases between them.

The chain is built from TRBV30 and TRBJ1-6; D is perhaps TRBD1 (5 bases). V lost 0 bases, J lost 3 bases, and 15 bases lay in between. Germline lookup yields CDR1 GTSNPN and CDR2 SVGIG (reference sequence). This CDR3 is 17 amino acids long. The CDR3 DNA sequence: TGTGCCTGGAGTGTACTGGGTCTGGGGCGCTATAATTCACCCCTCCACTTT. Its translation: CAWSVLGLGRYNSPLHF.

The chain joins TRBV24-1 to TRBJ1-2; 9 positions agree with TRBD1. The V gene end was trimmed by 4 bases and the J gene end by 6 bases; junction bases not matched to a gene: 8. The CDR3 has 15 amino acids. The V gene's germline CDR1 is KGHDR and CDR2 SFDVKD. CDR3 nucleotide sequence: TGTGCCACCAGTGACCCATCGGGACAGGGCGATGGCTACACCTTC. It is translated as CATSDPSGQGDGYTF.

The chain is built from TRBV30 and TRBJ1-2; D is unresolved. V gave up 4 bases and J gave up 3 bases, with 6 bases separating them. Germline V gene lookup returns CDR1 GTSNPN and CDR2 SVGIG (reference sequence). This CDR3 is built from 11 residues. CDR3 nucleotides: TGTGCCTGGACCACGGACTATGGCTACACCTTC. It codes for CAWTTDYGYTF.

In this sample, this clone turned up once. V and J are TRBV6-1 and TRBJ2-7, with D uncertain. Germline CDR1 MNHNS, CDR2 SASEGT. With 3 bases removed from V and 6 bases from J, the gap between germline ends came to 9 bases. CDR3 size: 12 residues. CDR3 DNA sequence: TGTGCCAGCAGTGAGAGAATGGGCGAGCAGTACTTC. Its translation: CASSERMGEQYF.

This chain uses TRBV5-5 with TRBJ1-2, with 7 bases fitting TRBD1. Germline trimming cut 2 bases from V and 6 bases from J; bases unmatched to any gene: 1. There are 12 residues in the CDR3. CDR1 and CDR2 from the germline V gene are SGHKS and YYEKEE (reference sequence). The CDR3 loop is CASSFTGDGYTF. CDR3 bases: TGTGCCAGCAGCTTCACAGGGGATGGCTACACCTTC.

V usage is TRBV25-1 and J usage is TRBJ1-1; the D gene is possibly TRBD1 (6 bases). The CDR3 is made up of 16 amino acids. Between the trimmed V and J ends, which lost 5 bases and 3 bases, there was a span of 19 bases. Looked up from germline, CDR1 is MGHDK and CDR2 is SYGVNS. For the CDR3, the DNA is TGTGCCAGCAGTACACGGCGAACAGGGTTTGACACTGAAGCTTTCTTT. Residues: CASSTRRTGFDTEAFF.

The chain joins TRBV19 to TRBJ2-2; the match to TRBD2 covers 7 bases. CDR1 is LNHDA and CDR2 is SQIVND in the germline V gene (reference sequence). The CDR3 totals 16 residues. Trimming at V came to 10 bases and at J to 8 bases, leaving 19 bases not matched to a gene. The CDR3 is CATPHGAGEGMGELFF. The CDR3 DNA sequence: TGTGCCACCCCCCATGGGGCGGGAGAGGGTATGGGGGAGCTGTTTTTT.

The V gene is TRBV2, the J gene TRBJ1-5, with a tentative D call TRBD1 (5 bases). The CDR3 has 15 amino acids. Germline-derived CDR1 and CDR2 are SNHLY and FYNNEI. Trimming stripped 4 bases from V and 2 bases from J, with 12 bases between. DNA for the CDR3: TGTGCCAGCAGTGCGGGGCTGAAGGGCAATCAGCCCCAGCATTTT. Protein product: CASSAGLKGNQPQHF.

V and J are TRBV6-1 and TRBJ1-2, with unresolved D. This CDR3 is 13 amino acids long. The germline V and J ends were trimmed by 1 base and 2 bases, with 5 bases remaining between them. Germline CDR1 and CDR2: MNHNS and SASEGT. The DNA of the CDR3 is TGTGCCAGCAGTGAAGGTCAGAACTATGGCTACACCTTC. Protein: CASSEGQNYGYTF.

The chain combines TRBV7-8 with TRBJ2-7, with 7 bases identical to TRBD2. Losses at the gene ends were 6 bases for V and 3 bases for J; bases not matched to a gene: 29. The CDR3 consists of 21 residues. Germline-derived CDR1 and CDR2 are SGHVS and FQNEAQ. The CDR3 sequence is CASRSEGLVLGEGGSRYEQYF. The CDR3 DNA reads as TGTGCCAGCAGGAGTGAGGGTTTGGTATTGGGTGAGGGCGGGAGCCGCTACGAGCAGTACTTC.

This chain uses TRBV9 with TRBJ2-2, with 8 bases that match TRBD2. The V segment lost 4 bases and the J segment 0 bases; nucleotides outside the gene matches: 2. The CDR3 runs to 15 residues. Germline CDR1 is SGDLS and CDR2 is YYNGEE. CDR3 in DNA: TGTGCCAGCAGCCCGCGGGGGGCGAACACCGGGGAGCTGTTTTTT. Amino acid sequence: CASSPRGANTGELFF.

V usage is TRBV6-1 and J usage is TRBJ2-7, with 12 bases matching TRBD2. The germline gives CDR1 MNHNS, CDR2 SASEGT. J was trimmed by 6 bases and V by 1 base; bases with no gene match: 4. The CDR3 contains 15 residues. This CDR3 is CASSEVGLAGREQYF. For the CDR3, the DNA is TGTGCCAGCAGTGAAGTCGGACTAGCGGGACGCGAGCAGTACTTC.

Details on this clone: Additional DNA sequences in this sample encode the identical CDR3. The genes are TRBV4-2 and TRBJ2-2; TRBD1 agrees at 7 bases. Germline CDR1 is LGHNA and CDR2 is YNFKEQ. The CDR3 has 14 residues. V was clipped by 0 bases and J by 6 bases; unmatched bases: 1. The DNA for the CDR3 is TGTGCCAGCAGCCAAGATAGGGGGCCCGGGGAGCTGTTTTTT. Translation: CASSQDRGPGELFF.

The chain employs TRBV28 and TRBJ1-2, with 7 bases identical to TRBD1. The CDR3 covers 15 residues. V lost 7 bases and J lost 5; bases outside the gene matches: 13. Germline CDR1 is MDHEN and CDR2 is SYDVKM. CDR3 nucleotide sequence: TGTGCCAGCACCCCGATAACAGGGGCAGGGTATGGCTACACCTTC. The encoded protein is CASTPITGAGYGYTF.

The chain employs TRBV19 and TRBJ1-2; the match to TRBD1 covers 7 bases. Germline CDR1 and CDR2: LNHDA and SQIVND (reference sequence). The CDR3 is made up of 13 amino acids. V was pared by 6 bases and J by 6 bases, with 7 bases of the junction left unmatched. CDR3 DNA sequence: TGTGCCAGTAGATCCGGGACAGAGGATGGCTACACCTTC. This gives the protein CASRSGTEDGYTF.

The chain recombines TRBV21-1 with TRBJ1-1; TRBD1 is the table's D call and was not checked against the DNA. TRBV21-1 is described as a pseudogene. This CDR3 has 13 amino acids. CDR3 residues: CASRNRGDTEAFF. CDR3 DNA: TGTGCCAGCAGGAACAGGGGAGACACTGAAGCTTTCTTT.

V usage is TRBV28 and J usage is TRBJ1-3; D gene ambiguous. V was shortened by 6 bases and J by 0 bases, with 9 bases between the two germline ends. Germline V CDR1 and CDR2: MDHEN, SYDVKM. The CDR3 consists of 14 residues. CDR3: CASRPALSGNTIYF. The CDR3 coding sequence is TGTGCCAGCAGACCTGCCCTCTCTGGAAACACCATATATTTT.

The J gene is TRBJ1-1, the V gene TRBV27, with D possibly TRBD1 on 5 matching bases. The CDR3 loop spans 15 amino acids. CDR1 and CDR2 from the germline V gene are MNHEY and SMNVEV (reference sequence). V lost 3 bases and J 7 bases, leaving 18 bases between the germline ends. The CDR3 nucleotides read TGTGCCAGCAGTTTGAGAGGGAGGGGCGCCGGTGAAGCTTTCTTT. It specifies CASSLRGRGAGEAFF.

This chain joins TRBV25-1 and TRBJ1-4; D is undetermined. The CDR3 spans 15 residues. CDR1 and CDR2 from the germline V gene are MGHDK and SYGVNS. V gave up 4 bases and J gave up 5 bases, with 14 bases separating them. CDR3: CASSAALGSNEKLFF. CDR3 DNA: TGTGCCAGCAGTGCCGCCCTGGGCTCCAATGAAAAACTGTTTTTT.

This chain joins TRBV12-5 and TRBJ2-1; D gene ambiguous. Trimming left V 9 bases short and J 6 bases short, with 9 bases between. CDR3 length: 11 residues. CDR1 is LGHNT and CDR2 is FRNRAP in the germline V gene. CDR3 residues: CARTRGNEQFF. CDR3 nucleotides: TGTGCTAGAACTCGAGGCAATGAGCAGTTCTTC.

This clone was observed a handful of times. V and J are TRBV30 and TRBJ1-5; D might be TRBD1 (6 bases). Germline V gene lookup returns CDR1 GTSNPN and CDR2 SVGIG (reference sequence). Trimming removed 7 bases from V and 9 bases from J, with 16 bases in between. The CDR3 extends over 12 amino acids. CDR3 residues: CAFQGSGGPQHF. In DNA form, the CDR3 reads TGTGCCTTTCAGGGGTCTGGCGGGCCCCAGCATTTT.

The V call is TRBV19, the J call TRBJ2-1; 7 bases map to TRBD2. The germline V gene encodes CDR1 LNHDA and CDR2 SQIVND (reference sequence). The CDR3 covers 14 residues. The V and J ends lost 3 bases and 9 bases, in that order; junction bases with no gene match: 8. In DNA form, the CDR3 reads TGTGCCAGTAGTATCGTTTCTAGCGGACCTGAGCAGTTCTTC. Amino acid sequence: CASSIVSSGPEQFF.

The chain employs TRBV2 and TRBJ1-5, with 8 nucleotides matching TRBD1. J lost 5 bases, V lost 7 bases, and 10 bases had no gene match. The CDR3 has 15 amino acids. Per germline, CDR1 SNHLY and CDR2 FYNNEI. Here the CDR3 reads CASNLDRGGDQPQHF. DNA of the CDR3: TGTGCCAGCAACCTCGACAGGGGAGGGGATCAGCCCCAGCATTTT.

The CDR3 reads CASTILTGGAEKLFF. In DNA form, the CDR3 reads TGTGCCAGCACCATCTTGACAGGGGGAGCGGAAAAACTGTTTTTT. V gene TRBV6-5 combines with J gene TRBJ1-4, with TRBD1 identical over 9 bases. V dropped 7 bases and J dropped 8; count of bases not matched to a gene: 11. Germline assignment: CDR1 MNHEY and CDR2 SVGAGI. This CDR3 contains 15 residues.